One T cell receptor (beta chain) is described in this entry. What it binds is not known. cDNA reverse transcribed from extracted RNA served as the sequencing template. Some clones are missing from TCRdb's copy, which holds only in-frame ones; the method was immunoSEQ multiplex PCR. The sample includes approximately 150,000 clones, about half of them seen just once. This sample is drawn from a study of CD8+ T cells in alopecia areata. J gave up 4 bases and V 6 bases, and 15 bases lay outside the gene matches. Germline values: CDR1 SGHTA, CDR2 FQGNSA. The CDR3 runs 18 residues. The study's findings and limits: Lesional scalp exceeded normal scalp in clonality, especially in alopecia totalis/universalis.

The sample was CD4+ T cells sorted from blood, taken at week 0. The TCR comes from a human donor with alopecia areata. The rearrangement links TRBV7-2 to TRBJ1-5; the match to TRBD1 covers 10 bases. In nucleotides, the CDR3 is TGTGCCAGCAGTCCCGGGACAGGGGTAAAGCCGTCGAATCAGCCCCAGCATTTT. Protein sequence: CASSPGTGVKPSNQPQHF.